This section outlines one T cell receptor beta chain sequence together with its context. The sample comes from a study of T-cell memory formation after mild COVID-19. The overall study: Among the donors, TCR clusters were largely specific to each donor.

CDR1 and CDR2 (germline): MNHEY, SVGAGI. Trimming took off 6 bases at V and 1 base at J, with 16 bases between the two ends. CDR3 length: 16 residues. TCRdb itself ran the 5' RACE reads through MiXCR, one entry per CDR3 protein. The data hold some 290,000 distinct CDR3 sequences, with 15% to 20% observed a single time. The gene calls are TRBV6-5 and TRBJ1-5; no definite D call. The sequence derives from a man aged 18-30 years who had mild COVID-19 (a few samples of this study predate the infection). Cell type and time point are not known. Sequencing was done on a sample of PBMCs or a T cell subset sorted from them (not recorded which). The CDR3 sequence: CASSPLGRMSNQPQHF. In DNA form, the CDR3 reads TGTGCCAGCAGCCCTCTGGGGAGAATGAGCAATCAGCCCCAGCATTTT.